The 3 T cell receptor beta chains below were found in one sample sequenced in a study of shared clonotypes between healthy human individuals. This table comes from immunoSEQ multiplex PCR, and its TCRdb copy is limited to in-frame clones, with some not included. Of about 2.4 million clones in the sample, around 94% were seen once. Sequenced input: naive CD4+ T cells sorted from blood. Subset meaning: CD45RA+ positively selected. Source of these receptors: a man aged 18 to 29 in good health.

The J gene is TRBJ2-1, the V gene TRBV27; 9 nucleotides match TRBD2. Germline CDR1 and CDR2: MNHEY and SMNVEV (reference sequence). J was trimmed by 5 bases and V by 5 bases; bases with no gene match: 7. The CDR3 is 15 amino acids. The CDR3 here is CASSEARGGHNEQFF. In DNA, the CDR3 is TGTGCCAGCAGTGAAGCGCGGGGGGGCCACAATGAGCAGTTCTTC.

In its sample, this clone was seen a few times. This chain uses TRBV19 with TRBJ1-6; TRBD1 agrees at 9 bases. The CDR3 has 15 amino acids. V dropped 7 bases and J dropped 5; count of bases not matched to a gene: 6. The V gene's germline CDR1 is LNHDA and CDR2 SQIVND (reference sequence). The CDR3 is CASTRTGANNSPLHF. Written as DNA, the CDR3 is TGTGCCAGTACTCGGACAGGGGCGAATAATTCACCCCTCCACTTT. Complete variable domain (other parts from reference TRBV19 and TRBJ1-6): DGGITQSPKYLFRKEGQNVTLSCEQNLNHDAMYWYRQDPGQGLRLIYYSQIVNDFQKGDIAEGYSVSREKKESFPLTVTSAQKNPTAFYLCASTRTGANNSPLHFGNGTRLTVT.

The chain employs TRBV2 and TRBJ2-2; 9 bases are shared with TRBD2. The CDR3 contains 14 residues. The germline gives CDR1 SNHLY, CDR2 FYNNEI. With V trimmed by 7 bases and J by 5 bases, 5 bases remained unmatched. DNA for the CDR3: TGTGCCAGCACGGGCGGGAGGGAGACCGGGGAGCTGTTTTTT. It translates to CASTGGRETGELFF.